This TCR beta chain was sequenced during a study of blood T cell repertoires in COVID-19. V was pared by 0 bases and J by 4 bases, with 9 bases between. Germline CDR1 SGHRS, CDR2 YFSETQ. The CDR3 runs 14 residues. Assay: immunoSEQ multiplex PCR; the TCRdb copy retains only in-frame clones and omits some. This table holds 300,000 or so clones, around 90% found once. Material for sequencing was peripheral blood. The V call is TRBV5-1, the J call TRBJ2-3; a weak D match, TRBD1 (6 bases). The TCR comes from a young man who had recovered from COVID-19. The CDR3 region is CASSLVGAADTQYF. The DNA of the CDR3 is TGCGCCAGCAGCTTGGTGGGGGCCGCAGATACGCAGTATTTT.